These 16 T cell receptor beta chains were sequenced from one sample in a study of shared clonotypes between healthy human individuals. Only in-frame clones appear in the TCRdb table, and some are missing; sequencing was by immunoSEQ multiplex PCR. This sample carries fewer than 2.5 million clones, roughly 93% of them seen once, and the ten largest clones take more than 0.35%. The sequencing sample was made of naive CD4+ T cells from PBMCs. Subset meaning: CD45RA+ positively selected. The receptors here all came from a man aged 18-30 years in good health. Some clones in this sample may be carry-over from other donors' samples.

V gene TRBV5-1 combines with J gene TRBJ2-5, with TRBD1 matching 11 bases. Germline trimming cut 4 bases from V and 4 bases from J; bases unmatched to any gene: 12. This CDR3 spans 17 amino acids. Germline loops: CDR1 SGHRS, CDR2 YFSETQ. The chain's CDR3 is CASSLPLGQGAGETQYF. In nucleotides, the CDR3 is TGCGCCAGCAGCCTCCCACTAGGACAGGGGGCGGGAGAGACCCAGTACTTC.

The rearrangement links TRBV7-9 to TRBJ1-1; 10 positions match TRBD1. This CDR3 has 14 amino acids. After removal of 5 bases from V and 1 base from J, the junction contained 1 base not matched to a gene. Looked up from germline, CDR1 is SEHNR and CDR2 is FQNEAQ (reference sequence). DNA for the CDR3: TGTGCCAGCAGCCGGACAGGGGGGAACACTGAAGCTTTCTTT. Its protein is CASSRTGGNTEAFF.

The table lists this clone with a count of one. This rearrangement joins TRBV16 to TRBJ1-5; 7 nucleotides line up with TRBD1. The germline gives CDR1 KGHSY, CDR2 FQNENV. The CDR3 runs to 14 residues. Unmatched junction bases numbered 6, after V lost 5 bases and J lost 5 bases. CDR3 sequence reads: CASSTRQGHQPQHF. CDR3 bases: TGTGCCAGCAGCACCCGACAGGGCCATCAGCCCCAGCATTTT.

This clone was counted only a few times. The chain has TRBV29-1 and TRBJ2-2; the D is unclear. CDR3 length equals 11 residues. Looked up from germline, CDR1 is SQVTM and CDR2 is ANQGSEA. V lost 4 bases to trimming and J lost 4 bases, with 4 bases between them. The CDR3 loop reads CSVGSTGELFF. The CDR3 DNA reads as TGCAGCGTTGGTTCCACCGGGGAGCTGTTTTTT.

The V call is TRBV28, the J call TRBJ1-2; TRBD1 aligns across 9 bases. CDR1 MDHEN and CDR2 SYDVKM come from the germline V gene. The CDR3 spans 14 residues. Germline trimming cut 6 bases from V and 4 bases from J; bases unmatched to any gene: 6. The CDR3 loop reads CASRFRDRVYGYTF. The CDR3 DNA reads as TGTGCCAGCAGATTCCGGGACAGGGTCTATGGCTACACCTTC.

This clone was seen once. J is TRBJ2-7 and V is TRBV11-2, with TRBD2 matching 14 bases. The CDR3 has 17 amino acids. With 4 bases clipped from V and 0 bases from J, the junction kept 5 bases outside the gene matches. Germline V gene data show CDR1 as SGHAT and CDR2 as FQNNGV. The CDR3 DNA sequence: TGTGCCAGCAGCTCCTCCGGACTAGCGGGAGGCTCCTACGAGCAGTACTTC. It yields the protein CASSSSGLAGGSYEQYF.

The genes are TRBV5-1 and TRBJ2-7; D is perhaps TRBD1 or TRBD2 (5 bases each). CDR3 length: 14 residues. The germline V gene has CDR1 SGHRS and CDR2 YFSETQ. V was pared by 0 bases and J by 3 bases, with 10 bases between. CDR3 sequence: CASSLAGALYEQYF. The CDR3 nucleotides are TGCGCCAGCAGCTTGGCCGGGGCCCTCTACGAGCAGTACTTC.

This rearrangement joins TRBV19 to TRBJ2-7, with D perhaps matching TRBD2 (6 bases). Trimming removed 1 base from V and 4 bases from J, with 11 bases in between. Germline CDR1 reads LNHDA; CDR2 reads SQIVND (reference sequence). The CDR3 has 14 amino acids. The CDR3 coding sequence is TGTGCCAGTAGTATAGTTCCGGGGACTTACGAGCAGTACTTC. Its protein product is CASSIVPGTYEQYF.

CDR3 in amino acids: CASALHVFGDYGYTF. CDR3 DNA: TGTGCCAGCGCCCTTCATGTGTTCGGGGACTATGGCTACACCTTC. The rearrangement joins TRBV27 to TRBJ1-2; D gene uncertain. Germline V gene sequence: CDR1 MNHEY, CDR2 SMNVEV (reference sequence). The CDR3 extends over 15 amino acids. V shed 8 bases and J shed 3 bases, with 19 bases lying between them.

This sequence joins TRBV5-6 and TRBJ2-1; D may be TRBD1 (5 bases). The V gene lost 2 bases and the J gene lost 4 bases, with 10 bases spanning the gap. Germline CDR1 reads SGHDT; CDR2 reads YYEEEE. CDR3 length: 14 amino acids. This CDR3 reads CASSFRVSYNEQFF. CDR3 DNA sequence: TGTGCCAGCAGCTTCAGGGTTTCGTACAATGAGCAGTTCTTC.

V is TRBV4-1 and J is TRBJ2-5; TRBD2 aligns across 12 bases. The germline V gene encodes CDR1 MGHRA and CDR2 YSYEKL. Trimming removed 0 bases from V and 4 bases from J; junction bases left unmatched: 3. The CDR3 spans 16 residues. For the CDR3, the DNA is TGCGCCAGCAGCCAAGAAGGGGGACTAGCGGGAGAGACCCAGTACTTC. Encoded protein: CASSQEGGLAGETQYF.

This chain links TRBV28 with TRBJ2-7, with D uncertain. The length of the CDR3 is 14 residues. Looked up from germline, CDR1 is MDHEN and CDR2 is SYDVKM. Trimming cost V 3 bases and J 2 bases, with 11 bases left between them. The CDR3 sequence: CASSLADRPYEQYF. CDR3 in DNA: TGTGCCAGCAGTTTGGCAGATCGACCCTACGAGCAGTACTTC.

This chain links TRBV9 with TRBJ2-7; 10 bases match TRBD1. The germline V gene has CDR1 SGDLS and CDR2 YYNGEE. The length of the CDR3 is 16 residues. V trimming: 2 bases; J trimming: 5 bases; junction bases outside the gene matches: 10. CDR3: CASSVHRDRGENEQYF. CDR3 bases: TGTGCCAGCAGCGTCCACAGGGACAGGGGTGAGAACGAGCAGTACTTC.

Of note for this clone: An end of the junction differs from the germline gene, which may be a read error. DNA for the CDR3: TGTGCCAGAAGGCTGTTCCCGGAGGCAACCCCCCTGAACGCTGAAGCTTTCTTT. Its translation is CARRLFPEATPLNAEAFF. The chain uses TRBV5-3 and TRBJ1-1; D unclear. TRBV5-3 is placed among ORFs of uncertain function. The CDR3 consists of 18 residues.

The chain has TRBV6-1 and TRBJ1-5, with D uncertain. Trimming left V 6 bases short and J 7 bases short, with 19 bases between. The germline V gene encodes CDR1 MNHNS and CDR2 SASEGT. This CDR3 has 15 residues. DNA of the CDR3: TGTGCCAGCAGGGATCTGGGTGGTATTAGACAGCCCCAGCATTTT. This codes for CASRDLGGIRQPQHF.

CDR3 bases: TGTGCCAGCAGCCCCGGGGTCTACCTAAGCTACGAGCAGTACTTC. This sequence encodes CASSPGVYLSYEQYF. The chain links TRBV7-2 to TRBJ2-5; tentatively, D is TRBD2 (5 bases). The end of the DNA aligns better with TRBJ2-7, so the J call may be wrong. The length of the CDR3 is 15 residues. Germline CDR1 reads SGHTA; CDR2 reads FQGNSA.